The 21 T cell receptor beta chains given below trace back to one sample, sequenced in a study of T-cell memory formation after mild COVID-19. MiXCR was run by TCRdb on the 5' RACE reads, yielding one entry per CDR3 protein. Altogether fewer than 450,000 distinct CDR3 sequences are present, 24% being singletons, with the ten largest covering 8.8%. Sequences were obtained from PBMCs or a T cell subset sorted from them (not recorded which). The receptors come from an adult woman who had mild COVID-19 (a few samples of this study predate the infection). Cell type and time point are not known.

There are a few counts of this clonotype. The genes are TRBV7-3 and TRBJ2-3; D remains unclear. Germline V CDR1 and CDR2: SGHTA, FQGTGA. With 1 base removed from V and 1 base from J, the gap between germline ends came to 9 bases. The CDR3 loop spans 15 amino acids. This CDR3 is CASSLMGTRTDTQYF. CDR3 DNA: TGTGCCAGCAGCTTAATGGGAACTCGCACAGATACGCAGTATTTT.

The chain combines TRBV12-3 or TRBV12-4 with TRBJ2-2; 8 nucleotides align to TRBD1. The CDR3 covers 14 residues. With 7 bases clipped from V and 7 bases from J, the junction kept 8 bases outside the gene matches. CDR3 sequence (DNA): TGTGCCAGCACCAGGACAGGGTCGAACGGGGAGCTGTTTTTT. Translation gives CASTRTGSNGELFF.

J is TRBJ1-2 and V is TRBV5-4; D might be TRBD1 (6 bases). CDR1 SGHNT and CDR2 YYREEE come from the germline V gene (reference sequence). With 0 bases removed from V and 2 bases from J, the gap between germline ends came to 8 bases. This CDR3 is 14 amino acids long. CDR3 nucleotides: TGTGCCAGCAGCTTGGGGACAGAGAACTATGGCTACACCTTC. Protein: CASSLGTENYGYTF.

The V gene is TRBV18, the J gene TRBJ2-7; no firm D call. The length of the CDR3 is 13 residues. Germline V gene lookup returns CDR1 KGHSH and CDR2 LQKENI. The V gene lost 6 bases and the J gene lost 3 bases, with 12 bases spanning the gap. This CDR3 reads CASSATRFYEQYF. The CDR3 DNA is TGTGCCAGCTCGGCCACTCGATTCTACGAGCAGTACTTC.

The rearrangement links TRBV2 to TRBJ1-6, with D unresolved. V dropped 2 bases and J dropped 7 bases, with 12 bases sitting between them. The CDR3 runs to 15 residues. The germline CDR1 and CDR2 sequences are SNHLY and FYNNEI. CDR3 amino acids: CASSELGRPNSPLHF. The CDR3 bases are TGTGCCAGCAGTGAATTGGGCAGGCCAAATTCACCCCTCCACTTT.

This clonotype came up a few times. The chain employs TRBV29-1 and TRBJ2-1; TRBD1 is a possible D gene (5 bases). The V end lost 3 bases, the J end lost 3 bases, and 12 bases lay between the germline ends. CDR3 size: 14 residues. The germline CDR1 and CDR2 sequences are SQVTM and ANQGSEA. CDR3 protein: CSVEVQEYYNEQFF. The CDR3 DNA is TGCAGCGTTGAGGTACAGGAGTACTACAATGAGCAGTTCTTC.

This clonotype was seen more than once but under ten times. This chain connects TRBV5-6 to TRBJ2-7; weak D call: TRBD2 (5 bases). The CDR3 spans 15 residues. The V end was cut by 4 bases, the J end by 4 bases, with 18 bases between. Germline CDR1 reads SGHDT; CDR2 reads YYEEEE. The CDR3 loop is CASSLLKREWYEQYF. The CDR3 DNA sequence: TGTGCCAGCAGCCTCCTGAAGAGGGAGTGGTACGAGCAGTACTTC.

J is TRBJ2-7 and V is TRBV4-3; D is unclear. Germline assignment: CDR1 LGHNA and CDR2 YSLEER. The CDR3 loop spans 15 amino acids. Trimming took 4 bases from V and 0 from J, leaving 13 bases between them. CDR3 protein: CASSRRPDGSYEQYF. In nucleotides, the CDR3 is TGCGCCAGCAGCCGCCGACCGGACGGCTCCTACGAGCAGTACTTC.

The table lists this clonotype with a few counts. This chain links TRBV6-2 or TRBV6-3 with TRBJ1-1, with D unclear. This CDR3 spans 15 amino acids. With 5 bases removed from V and 4 bases from J, the gap between germline ends came to 17 bases. Germline CDR1 reads MNHEY; CDR2 reads SVGEGT. In nucleotides, the CDR3 is TGTGCCAGCAGTCGACTAAGACCCCGTGGCACTGAAGCTTTCTTT. This encodes CASSRLRPRGTEAFF.

The rearrangement joins TRBV3-1 to TRBJ2-1; 8 positions agree with TRBD2. The V segment lost 1 base and the J segment 14 bases; nucleotides outside the gene matches: 4. The germline CDR1 and CDR2 sequences are LGHDT and YNNKEL (reference sequence). The CDR3 is 12 residues long. CDR3 residues: CASSQGFGGEFF. Here the CDR3 DNA reads TGTGCCAGCAGCCAAGGGTTCGGGGGGGAGTTCTTC.

This chain connects TRBV6-2 or TRBV6-3 to TRBJ2-3; unclear D gene. Germline CDR1 reads MNHEY; CDR2 reads SVGEGT. The V and J ends lost 3 bases and 0 bases respectively, with 4 bases between them. CDR3 size: 13 residues. CDR3 nucleotides: TGTGCCAGCAGTTATTGGAGCACAGATACGCAGTATTTT. As protein: CASSYWSTDTQYF.

The rearrangement uses TRBV27 and TRBJ2-3, with D possibly being TRBD1 (7 bases). Germline loops: CDR1 MNHEY, CDR2 SMNVEV (reference sequence). The CDR3 runs 15 residues. Deletions cut 6 bases from V and 6 bases from J, with 19 bases between. The CDR3 sequence: CASSWGAGGTDTQYF. The CDR3 DNA is TGTGCCAGCAGCTGGGGGGCAGGGGGGACGGATACGCAGTATTTT.

This clonotype was seen a handful of times. The chain recombines TRBV20-1 with TRBJ2-3; D gene unclear. CDR3 length equals 14 residues. Trimming took off 0 bases at V and 2 bases at J, with 9 bases between the two ends. The V gene's germline CDR1 is DFQATT and CDR2 SNEGSKA (reference sequence). CDR3 loop: CSARDLWVTDTQYF. CDR3 nucleotide sequence: TGCAGTGCTAGAGATCTCTGGGTCACAGATACGCAGTATTTT.

The V call is TRBV14, the J call TRBJ2-2; D unresolved. The ends were cut back, 4 bases at V and 6 bases at J, with 12 bases in the middle. CDR1 is SGHDN, CDR2 FVKESK, per germline. CDR3 length equals 14 residues. The CDR3 reads CASSPSWLAGELFF. DNA for the CDR3: TGTGCCAGCAGCCCGAGTTGGCTCGCCGGGGAGCTGTTTTTT.

This clonotype has a count of ten or more. The chain links TRBV5-1 to TRBJ1-1; D gene ambiguous. Per germline, CDR1 SGHRS and CDR2 YFSETQ. The CDR3 totals 13 residues. V was cut by 2 bases and J by 3 bases, with 8 bases left in between. CDR3 sequence (DNA): TGCGCCAGCAGCTTTCGGGTGCACACTGAAGCTTTCTTT. It codes for CASSFRVHTEAFF.

This clonotype was detected a few times. This chain joins TRBV20-1 and TRBJ1-2, with 7 bases lining up with TRBD1. This CDR3 is built from 12 residues. The ends lost 5 bases at V and 3 bases at J; junction bases unmatched: 3. CDR1 is DFQATT and CDR2 is SNEGSKA in the germline V gene (reference sequence). CDR3 DNA: TGCAGTGCTGAGGACAGGTACTATGGCTACACCTTC. Its protein is CSAEDRYYGYTF.

The chain has TRBV4-3 and TRBJ2-2, with 7 bases fitting TRBD2. Trimming at V came to 4 bases and at J to 4 bases, leaving 9 bases not matched to a gene. The CDR3 extends over 16 amino acids. The germline gives CDR1 LGHNA, CDR2 YSLEER. DNA of the CDR3: TGCGCCAGCAGCCTCAGGCTAGCGGTCATCACCGGGGAGCTGTTTTTT. Residues: CASSLRLAVITGELFF.

V gene TRBV6-2 or TRBV6-3 combines with J gene TRBJ2-7; a possible D gene is TRBD1 (6 bases). The V and J ends lost 5 bases and 3 bases respectively, with 14 bases between them. Germline CDR1 and CDR2: MNHEY and SVGEGT. This CDR3 has 14 residues. This CDR3 is CASSGQGLFYEQYF. DNA for the CDR3: TGTGCCAGCAGTGGTCAGGGGTTGTTCTACGAGCAGTACTTC.

DNA for the CDR3: TGTGCCAGCAGGGAGGACAGGGGACCGTACGAGCAGTACTTC. This codes for CASREDRGPYEQYF. V gene TRBV7-8 combines with J gene TRBJ2-7; TRBD1 aligns across 9 bases. The J segment lost 4 bases and the V segment lost 6 bases, leaving 7 bases of the junction unmatched. The CDR3 length is 14 residues. The germline CDR1 and CDR2 sequences are SGHVS and FQNEAQ.

The chain couples TRBV5-1 to TRBJ2-2; 7 bases are a match to TRBD1. This CDR3 spans 15 amino acids. Germline CDR1 is SGHRS and CDR2 is YFSETQ. V dropped 4 bases and J dropped 5; count of bases not matched to a gene: 8. CDR3: CASSARLTGTGELFF. DNA for the CDR3: TGCGCCAGCAGCGCCCGATTGACAGGGACCGGGGAGCTGTTTTTT.

The rearrangement joins TRBV7-3 to TRBJ2-5; the match to TRBD2 covers 13 bases. This CDR3 spans 16 amino acids. J was trimmed by 6 bases and V by 5 bases; bases with no gene match: 9. In germline, CDR1 is SGHTA, CDR2 FQGTGA. CDR3 loop: CASSPQLAGGVKTQYF. The CDR3 region has the DNA TGTGCCAGCAGCCCCCAACTAGCGGGAGGGGTGAAGACCCAGTACTTC.